This T cell receptor (beta chain) was found in a study of cytomegalovirus exposure and HLA in healthy donors. Notes on this clone: Its antigen is undetermined.

V shed 5 bases and J 5 bases; nucleotides not matched to a gene: 12. This CDR3 comprises 17 residues. Germline-derived CDR1 and CDR2 are SGHVS and FQNEAQ. Use of 60 Vbeta and 13 Jbeta primers characterized the PCR. Sequenced by immunoSEQ multiplex PCR; TCRdb stores in-frame clones only, minus some. The sample has around 120,000 clones; roughly four fifths are singletons. Study observations and caveats: Productive rates of about 87% or about 30% were seen for most TCR beta V segments in an earlier analysis. Reports indicate that TCR beta sequences accurately predicted the HLA-A and HLA-B alleles of most subjects. Reportedly, fewer N-insertions than the 666-donor mean appeared in an Asian-associated ancestry cluster in a later analysis.

The sample taken for sequencing was PBMCs. This TCR derives from a male donor in good health and CMV-seropositive. The V gene is TRBV7-8, the J gene TRBJ1-4, with 9 positions matching TRBD1. In nucleotides, the CDR3 is TGTGCCAGCAGCCCCAGGGACAGGGCAGGTCTCAATGAAAAACTGTTTTTT. Translation: CASSPRDRAGLNEKLFF.